This T cell receptor beta chain was found in a study of blood T cell repertoires in COVID-19. Study-wide background: Both acute and convalescent COVID-19 samples were obtained from the United States, Italy and Spain. In each case, the material was cDNA or gDNA derived from T cells, B-cell-depleted T cells, or PBMCs.

The germline gives CDR1 SEHNR, CDR2 FQNEAQ (reference sequence). The V gene end was trimmed by 7 bases and the J gene end by 9 bases; junction bases not matched to a gene: 12. The CDR3 is 15 residues long. Method: immunoSEQ multiplex PCR; TCRdb's copy keeps in-frame clones and lacks some. The table has about 92,000 clones, around 85% seen once; the top ten hold approximately 15%. The source is a woman older than 75 with active or convalescent COVID-19. Sequencing was done on a sample of peripheral blood. The chain recombines TRBV7-9 with TRBJ2-1, with 10 nucleotides matching TRBD1. The CDR3 reads CASIPRDRGNSEQFF. DNA of the CDR3: TGTGCCAGCATCCCCCGGGACAGGGGTAATAGTGAGCAGTTCTTC.